Included here is one T cell receptor (beta chain) sequence, with context. Trimming pared 6 bases from V and 4 bases from J, leaving 18 bases between. The CDR3 has 15 amino acids. In germline, CDR1 is MNHEY, CDR2 SVGAGI. These data come from a study of blood T cell repertoires in COVID-19. Generated by immunoSEQ multiplex PCR, the TCRdb table keeps only in-frame clones and is missing some. The data contain roughly 260,000 clones, roughly 87% of them singletons. The chain joins TRBV6-5 to TRBJ1-2; the D is unclear. The source material was peripheral blood. The clonotype comes from a woman aged 50 to 60 who had recovered from COVID-19. CDR3 residues: CASSPIESLSYGYTF. The CDR3 nucleotides read TGTGCCAGCAGCCCCATCGAGAGCCTTTCCTATGGCTACACCTTC.